The 28 T cell receptor beta chains in this list originate from one sample, sequenced in a study of T cells expressing NK-cell markers. With the 5' RACE reads reprocessed, TCRdb shows one record per CDR3 protein and no DNA. There are 20,000 or so distinct CDR3 sequences in the sample, with around 60% held by the top ten. The specimen was blood T cells: a sorted CD56 or NKG2C T cell subset, CD4+ or CD8+ T cells, or bulk PBMC T cells (not recorded which). Source of these receptors: a man between 18 and 69 years old in good health.

The chain recombines TRBV12-3 or TRBV12-4 with TRBJ2-1; TCRdb reports TRBD1, a call that lacks DNA to check it against. The CDR3 has 15 residues. The CDR3 protein is CASSFDRGGLNEQFF.

The rearrangement uses TRBV11-2 and TRBJ1-5; TCRdb reports TRBD1, a call that lacks DNA to check it against. Germline assignment: CDR1 SGHAT and CDR2 FQNNGV. The CDR3 sequence is 15 residues long. The CDR3 sequence: CASSLEGADNQPQHF.

The genes are TRBV7-9 and TRBJ2-7; checking the TCRdb D call of TRBD1 is not possible without DNA. Germline CDR1 reads SEHNR; CDR2 reads FQNEAQ (reference sequence). There are 14 residues in the CDR3. The CDR3: CASSLGGGSYEQYF.

The V call is TRBV4-3, the J call TRBJ2-5; TCRdb lists TRBD1, though no DNA is available to test this call. The germline V gene has CDR1 LGHNA and CDR2 YSLEER. The CDR3 extends over 15 amino acids. The CDR3 protein is CASSQGGQNEETQYF.

This chain links TRBV5-8 with TRBJ1-6; the D gene TCRdb calls, TRBD1, cannot be checked with no DNA. Germline V CDR1 and CDR2: SGHTS, YDEGEE. CDR3 length: 14 residues. CDR3 sequence: CASSFWTENSPLHF.

The rearrangement links TRBV7-6 to TRBJ2-3; the TCRdb call, TRBD1, lacks DNA for checking. The CDR3 runs 16 residues. Germline loops: CDR1 SGHVS, CDR2 FNYEAQ. The CDR3 loop reads CASSLRPGQGTDTQYF.

The chain combines TRBV20-1 with TRBJ1-1. CDR3 length: 12 amino acids. Looked up from germline, CDR1 is DFQATT and CDR2 is SNEGSKA (reference sequence). The CDR3 reads CSAVAGPAEAFF.

V usage is TRBV7-2 and J usage is TRBJ2-7; TCRdb's D gene call, TRBD1, goes unchecked for lack of DNA. The CDR3 loop spans 15 amino acids. Germline V CDR1 and CDR2: SGHTA, FQGNSA. The CDR3 protein is CASSLFQGSSYEQYF. The whole variable domain, filled in from reference TRBV7-2 and TRBJ2-7, reads GAGVSQSPSNKVTEKGKDVELRCDPISGHTALYWYRQSLGQGLEFLIYFQGNSAPDKSGLPSDRFSAERTGGSVSTLTIQRTQQEDSAVYLCASSLFQGSSYEQYFGPGTRLTVT.

The chain links TRBV19 to TRBJ2-1. CDR1 and CDR2 from the germline V gene are LNHDA and SQIVND (reference sequence). The CDR3 runs to 15 residues. The CDR3 here is CASSIVEFSYNEQFF.

This chain uses TRBV20-1 with TRBJ1-6; TCRdb's D call of TRBD1 is untestable without DNA. CDR3 length: 18 residues. Germline V gene sequence: CDR1 DFQATT, CDR2 SNEGSKA (reference sequence). The CDR3 loop is CSARNIPTGASYNSPLHF.

The rearrangement uses TRBV12-3 or TRBV12-4 and TRBJ2-1; TCRdb picks TRBD1, but there is no DNA to check that call. The CDR3 loop spans 15 amino acids. CDR3 residues: CASSLGGGSYNEQFF.

This chain connects TRBV7-2 to TRBJ1-4; TCRdb's D gene call, TRBD1, goes unchecked for lack of DNA. CDR1 SGHTA and CDR2 FQGNSA come from the germline V gene. The CDR3 contains 16 residues. CDR3 in amino acids: CASSPDRGQGNEKLFF. Full variable domain (rest looked up from reference TRBV7-2 and TRBJ1-4): GAGVSQSPSNKVTEKGKDVELRCDPISGHTALYWYRQSLGQGLEFLIYFQGNSAPDKSGLPSDRFSAERTGGSVSTLTIQRTQQEDSAVYLCASSPDRGQGNEKLFFGSGTQLSVL.

The chain joins TRBV29-1 to TRBJ2-1; the D gene TCRdb calls, TRBD2, cannot be checked with no DNA. Germline CDR1 and CDR2: SQVTM and ANQGSEA. CDR3 length: 20 amino acids. The CDR3 sequence: CSVVPGLAGGPLLGYNEQFF.

The V and J genes are TRBV10-3 and TRBJ1-6. This CDR3 is built from 15 residues. Germline V lookup: CDR1 ENHRY, CDR2 SYGVKD. This chain's CDR3 is CAISPTVDYNSPLHF.

This chain joins TRBV7-2 and TRBJ2-3. Germline V lookup: CDR1 SGHTA, CDR2 FQGNSA. The length of the CDR3 is 14 residues. The chain's CDR3 is CASSLAGYTDTQYF.

This chain connects TRBV2 to TRBJ2-1; TCRdb calls TRBD1, which cannot be checked without DNA. The CDR3 extends over 14 amino acids. The V gene's germline CDR1 is SNHLY and CDR2 FYNNEI. CDR3 amino acids: CASSEQGHGNEQFF.

This rearrangement joins TRBV7-2 to TRBJ1-6. From germline, CDR1 is SGHTA and CDR2 FQGNSA. The CDR3 spans 15 residues. CDR3 in amino acids: CASSLDGAGNSPLHF.

J is TRBJ2-1 and V is TRBV10-3; without DNA, the TCRdb call of TRBD2 cannot be checked. Germline values: CDR1 ENHRY, CDR2 SYGVKD. The CDR3 spans 14 residues. The CDR3 spells CAISAGLAPAEQFF.

V and J are TRBV6-1 and TRBJ2-1; as DNA is missing, the TRBD2 call by TCRdb cannot be tested. The germline CDR1 and CDR2 sequences are MNHNS and SASEGT. The CDR3 is 13 amino acids. The CDR3 sequence: CASSEAWGGEQFF.

This chain connects TRBV9 to TRBJ2-2; the TCRdb D gene call, TRBD2, has no DNA to confirm it. The CDR3 spans 18 residues. Germline lookup yields CDR1 SGDLS and CDR2 YYNGEE. The chain's CDR3 is CASSAPGVAAFNTGELFF. Drawing the rest from reference TRBV9 and TRBJ2-2, the complete variable domain is DSGVTQTPKHLITATGQRVTLRCSPRSGDLSVYWYQQSLDQGLQFLIQYYNGEERAKGNILERFSAQQFPDLHSELNLSSLELGDSALYFCASSAPGVAAFNTGELFFGEGSRLTVL.

The rearrangement uses TRBV7-2 and TRBJ1-3. Germline assignment: CDR1 SGHTA and CDR2 FQGNSA. This CDR3 region has 15 residues. CDR3 residues: CASSLYLHSGNTIYF.

The rearrangement joins TRBV7-2 to TRBJ2-1; the TCRdb D gene call, TRBD2, has no DNA to confirm it. The CDR3 covers 15 residues. The germline CDR1 and CDR2 sequences are SGHTA and FQGNSA. CDR3 loop: CASSLVASGNNEQFF.

This chain uses TRBV6-2 or TRBV6-3 with TRBJ1-1; the D call of TRBD1 rests on TCRdb alone, since no DNA is present to check it. Germline CDR1 is MNHEY and CDR2 is SVGEGT. CDR3 length equals 14 residues. The CDR3 loop reads CASRNDRMNTEAFF.

The chain links TRBV20-1 to TRBJ1-1; TCRdb calls TRBD1, which cannot be checked without DNA. The germline gives CDR1 DFQATT, CDR2 SNEGSKA (reference sequence). CDR3 length equals 12 residues. The CDR3: CSARDRTDQAFF.

The V gene is TRBV2, the J gene TRBJ1-6. The CDR3 spans 16 residues. Germline V gene sequence: CDR1 SNHLY, CDR2 FYNNEI. The chain's CDR3 is CASVMDSSSYNSPLHF.

The chain employs TRBV24-1 and TRBJ2-1; with no DNA, the TCRdb D assignment of TRBD1 cannot be verified. The CDR3 is made up of 14 amino acids. The germline V gene has CDR1 KGHDR and CDR2 SFDVKD. The CDR3 sequence: CATSDPDRGDEQFF.

The chain has TRBV4-1 and TRBJ2-3. The CDR3 loop spans 15 amino acids. Germline CDR1 MGHRA, CDR2 YSYEKL. The CDR3 is CASSQGTDSTDTQYF.

This chain connects TRBV27 to TRBJ2-1; TCRdb lists TRBD2, though no DNA is available to test this call. Germline lookup yields CDR1 MNHEY and CDR2 SMNVEV (reference sequence). There are 19 residues in the CDR3. The CDR3 protein is CASSYRGKRDLSSYNEQFF.